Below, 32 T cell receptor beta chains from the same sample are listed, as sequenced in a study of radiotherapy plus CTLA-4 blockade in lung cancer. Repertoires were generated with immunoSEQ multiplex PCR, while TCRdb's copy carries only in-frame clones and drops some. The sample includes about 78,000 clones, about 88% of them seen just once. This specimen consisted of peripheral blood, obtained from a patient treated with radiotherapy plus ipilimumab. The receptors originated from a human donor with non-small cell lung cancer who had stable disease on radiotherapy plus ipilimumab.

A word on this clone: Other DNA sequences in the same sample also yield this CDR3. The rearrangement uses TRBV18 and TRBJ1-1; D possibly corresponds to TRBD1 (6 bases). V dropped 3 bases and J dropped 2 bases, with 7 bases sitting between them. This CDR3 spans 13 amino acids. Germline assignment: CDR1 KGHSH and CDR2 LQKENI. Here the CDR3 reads CASSPTGNTEAFF. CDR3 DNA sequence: TGTGCCAGCTCACCGACAGGTAACACTGAAGCTTTCTTT.

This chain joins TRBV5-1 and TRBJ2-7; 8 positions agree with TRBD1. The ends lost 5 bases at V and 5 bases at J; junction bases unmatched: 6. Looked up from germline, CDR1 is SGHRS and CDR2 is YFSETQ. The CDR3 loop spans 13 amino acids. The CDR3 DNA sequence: TGCGCCAGCAGGCGAGGACAGGGCAACGAGCAGTACTTC. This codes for CASRRGQGNEQYF.

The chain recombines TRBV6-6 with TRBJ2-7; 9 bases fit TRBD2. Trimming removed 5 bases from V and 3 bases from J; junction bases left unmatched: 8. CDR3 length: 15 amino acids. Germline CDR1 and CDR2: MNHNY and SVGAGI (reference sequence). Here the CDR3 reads CASSRTGTSIYEQYF. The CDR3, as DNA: TGTGCCAGCAGTCGTACCGGGACTAGCATCTACGAGCAGTACTTC.

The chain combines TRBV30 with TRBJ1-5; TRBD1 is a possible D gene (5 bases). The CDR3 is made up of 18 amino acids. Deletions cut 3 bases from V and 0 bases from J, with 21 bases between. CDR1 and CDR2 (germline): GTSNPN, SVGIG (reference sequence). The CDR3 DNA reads TGTGCCTGGAGCCGAAACGGCAGGGCCCCTTATAGCAATCAGCCCCAGCATTTT. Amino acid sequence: CAWSRNGRAPYSNQPQHF.

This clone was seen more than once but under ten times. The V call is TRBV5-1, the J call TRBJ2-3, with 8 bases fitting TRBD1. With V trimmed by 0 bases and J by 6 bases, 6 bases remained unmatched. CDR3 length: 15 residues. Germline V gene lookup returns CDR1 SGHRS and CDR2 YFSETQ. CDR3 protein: CASSLAPWDRDTQYF. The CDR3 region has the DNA TGCGCCAGCAGCTTGGCCCCTTGGGACAGGGATACGCAGTATTTT.

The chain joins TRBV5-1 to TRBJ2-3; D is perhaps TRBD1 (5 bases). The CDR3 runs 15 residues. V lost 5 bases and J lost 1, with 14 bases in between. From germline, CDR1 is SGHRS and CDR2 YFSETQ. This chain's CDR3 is CASRMTEMGTDTQYF. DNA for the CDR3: TGCGCCAGCAGGATGACAGAGATGGGCACAGATACGCAGTATTTT.

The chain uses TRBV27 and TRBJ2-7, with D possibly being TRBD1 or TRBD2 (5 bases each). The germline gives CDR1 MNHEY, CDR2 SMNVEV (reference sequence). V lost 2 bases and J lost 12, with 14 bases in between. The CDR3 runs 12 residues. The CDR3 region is CASSLRDRPPYF. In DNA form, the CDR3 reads TGTGCCAGCAGTTTAAGGGACCGTCCCCCGTACTTC.

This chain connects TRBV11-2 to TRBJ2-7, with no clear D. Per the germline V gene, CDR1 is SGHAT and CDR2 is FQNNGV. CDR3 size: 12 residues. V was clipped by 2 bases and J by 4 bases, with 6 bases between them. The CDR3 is CASSLRPYEQYF. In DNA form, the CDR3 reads TGTGCCAGCAGCTTAAGGCCTTACGAGCAGTACTTC.

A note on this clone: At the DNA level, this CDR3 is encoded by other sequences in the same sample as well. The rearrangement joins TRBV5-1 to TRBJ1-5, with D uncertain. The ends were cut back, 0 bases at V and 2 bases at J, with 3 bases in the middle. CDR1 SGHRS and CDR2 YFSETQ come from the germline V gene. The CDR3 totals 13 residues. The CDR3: CASSLVGNQPQHF. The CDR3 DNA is TGCGCCAGCAGCTTGGTGGGCAATCAGCCCCAGCATTTT. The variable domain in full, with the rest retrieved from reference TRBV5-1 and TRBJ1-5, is KAGVTQTPRYLIKTRGQQVTLSCSPISGHRSVSWYQQTPGQGLQFLFEYFSETQRNKGNFPGRFSGRQFSNSRSEMNVSTLELGDSALYLCASSLVGNQPQHFGDGTRLSIL.

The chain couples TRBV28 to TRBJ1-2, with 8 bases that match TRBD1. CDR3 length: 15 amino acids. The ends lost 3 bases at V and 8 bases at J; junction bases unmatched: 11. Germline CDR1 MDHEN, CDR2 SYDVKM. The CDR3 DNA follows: TGTGCCAGCAGTTTCGCGGCAGGGGGCGCAAGGGGCTACACCTTC. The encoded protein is CASSFAAGGARGYTF.

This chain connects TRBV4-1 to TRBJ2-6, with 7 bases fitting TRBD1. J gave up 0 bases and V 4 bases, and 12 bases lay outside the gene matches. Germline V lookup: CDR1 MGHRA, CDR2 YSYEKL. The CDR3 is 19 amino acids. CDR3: CASSLPQGTVISGANVLTF. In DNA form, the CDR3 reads TGCGCCAGCAGCCTCCCCCAGGGGACAGTGATCTCTGGGGCCAACGTCCTGACTTTC.

Here the CDR3 reads CASSRAGGDTQYF. The CDR3 region has the DNA TGTGCCAGCAGTCGCGCGGGTGGAGATACGCAGTATTTT. This rearrangement joins TRBV27 to TRBJ2-3; TRBD2 is a possible D gene (5 bases). The CDR3 length is 13 residues. The V gene's germline CDR1 is MNHEY and CDR2 SMNVEV (reference sequence). The germline V and J ends were trimmed by 5 bases and 5 bases, with 11 bases remaining between them.

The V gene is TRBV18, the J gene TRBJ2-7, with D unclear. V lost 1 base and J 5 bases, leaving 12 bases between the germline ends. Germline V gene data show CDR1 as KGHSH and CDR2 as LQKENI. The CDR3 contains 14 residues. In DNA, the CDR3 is TGTGCCAGCTCACCACAGGGTTCATTCAACGAGCAGTACTTC. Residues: CASSPQGSFNEQYF.

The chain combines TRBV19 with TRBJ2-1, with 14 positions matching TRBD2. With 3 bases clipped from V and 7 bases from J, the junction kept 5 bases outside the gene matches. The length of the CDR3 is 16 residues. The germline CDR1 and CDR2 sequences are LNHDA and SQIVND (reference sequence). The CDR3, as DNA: TGTGCCAGTAGTATCCGACTAGCGGGGGGGAGGAATGAGCAGTTCTTC. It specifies CASSIRLAGGRNEQFF.

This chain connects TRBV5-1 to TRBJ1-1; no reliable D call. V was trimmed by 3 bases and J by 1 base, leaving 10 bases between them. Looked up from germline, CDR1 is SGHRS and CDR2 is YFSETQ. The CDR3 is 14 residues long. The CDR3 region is CASSSSAGNTEAFF. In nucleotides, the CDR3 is TGCGCCAGCAGCTCCTCCGCGGGGAACACTGAAGCTTTCTTT.

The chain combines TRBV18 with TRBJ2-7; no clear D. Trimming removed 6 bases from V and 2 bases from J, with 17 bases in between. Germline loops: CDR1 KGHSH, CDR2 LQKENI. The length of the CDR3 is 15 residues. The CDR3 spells CASSSDRTATYEQYF. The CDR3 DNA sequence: TGTGCCAGCTCGTCAGATCGAACGGCTACCTACGAGCAGTACTTC.

As DNA, the CDR3 is TGTGCCAGCAGTGAAACTGGTTTACTCTACGAGCAGTACTTC. This codes for CASSETGLLYEQYF. V gene TRBV25-1 combines with J gene TRBJ2-7; D is ambiguous. From germline, CDR1 is MGHDK and CDR2 SYGVNS. V was trimmed by 2 bases and J by 3 bases, leaving 11 bases between them. CDR3 length: 14 amino acids.

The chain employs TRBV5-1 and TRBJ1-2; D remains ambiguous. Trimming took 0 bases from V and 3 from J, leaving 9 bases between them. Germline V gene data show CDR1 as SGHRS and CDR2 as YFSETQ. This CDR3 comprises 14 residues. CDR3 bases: TGCGCCAGCAGCTTGGCCGGCAACGACTATGGCTACACCTTC. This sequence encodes CASSLAGNDYGYTF.

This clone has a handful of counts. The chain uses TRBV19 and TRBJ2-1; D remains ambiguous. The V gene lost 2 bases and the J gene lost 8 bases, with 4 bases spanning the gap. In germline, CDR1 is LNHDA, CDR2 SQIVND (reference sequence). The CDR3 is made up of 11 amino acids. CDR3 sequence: CASSIMDEQFF. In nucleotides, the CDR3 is TGTGCCAGTAGTATAATGGATGAGCAGTTCTTC.

The CDR3 spells CASSTRRSLNTEAFF. CDR3 coding DNA: TGCGCCAGCAGCACTCGACGGAGCTTGAACACTGAAGCTTTCTTT. The V call is TRBV5-1, the J call TRBJ1-1; no definite D call. The CDR3 has 15 amino acids. CDR1 and CDR2 (germline): SGHRS, YFSETQ. V gave up 4 bases and J gave up 0 bases, with 13 bases separating them. The entire variable domain, with the rest obtained from reference TRBV5-1 and TRBJ1-1, is as follows: KAGVTQTPRYLIKTRGQQVTLSCSPISGHRSVSWYQQTPGQGLQFLFEYFSETQRNKGNFPGRFSGRQFSNSRSEMNVSTLELGDSALYLCASSTRRSLNTEAFFGQGTRLTVV.

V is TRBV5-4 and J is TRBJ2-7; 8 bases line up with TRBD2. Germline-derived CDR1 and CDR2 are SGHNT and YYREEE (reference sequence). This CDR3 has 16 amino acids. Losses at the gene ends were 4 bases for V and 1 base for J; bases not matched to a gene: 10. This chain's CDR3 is CASSIPRGGKSYEQYF. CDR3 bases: TGTGCCAGCAGCATCCCTCGGGGGGGGAAATCCTACGAGCAGTACTTC.

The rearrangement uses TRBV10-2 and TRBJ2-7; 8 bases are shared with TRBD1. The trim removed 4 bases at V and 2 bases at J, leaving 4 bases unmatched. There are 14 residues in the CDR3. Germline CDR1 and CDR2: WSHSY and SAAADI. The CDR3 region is CASSVGTGTYEQYF. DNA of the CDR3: TGCGCCAGCAGTGTGGGGACAGGAACCTACGAGCAGTACTTC.

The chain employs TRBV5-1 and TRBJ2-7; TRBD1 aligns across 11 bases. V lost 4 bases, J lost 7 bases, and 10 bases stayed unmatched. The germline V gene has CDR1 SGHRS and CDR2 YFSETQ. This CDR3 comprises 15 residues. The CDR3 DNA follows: TGCGCCAGCAGCCCAGACGGACAGGGGGCTTGGGAGCAGTACTTC. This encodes CASSPDGQGAWEQYF.

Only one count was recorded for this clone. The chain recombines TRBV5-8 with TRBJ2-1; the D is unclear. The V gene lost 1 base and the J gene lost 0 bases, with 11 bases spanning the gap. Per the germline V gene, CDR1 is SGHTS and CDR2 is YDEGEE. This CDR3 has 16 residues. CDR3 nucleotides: TGTGCCAGCAGCTTGTTCGGGTCGAGCTCCTACAATGAGCAGTTCTTC. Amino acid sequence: CASSLFGSSSYNEQFF. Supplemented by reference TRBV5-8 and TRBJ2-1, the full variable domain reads EAGVTQSPTHLIKTRGQQATLRCSPISGHTSVYWYQQALGLGLQFLLWYDEGEERNRGNFPPRFSGRQFPNYSSELNVNALELEDSALYLCASSLFGSSSYNEQFFGPGTRLTVL.

CDR3 DNA sequence: TGCGCCAGTTGTGAGACCCAGTACTTC. This translates into CASCETQYF. The chain links TRBV10-1 to TRBJ2-5; D call uncertain. Germline V CDR1 and CDR2: WNHNN, SYGVQD (reference sequence). The CDR3 runs to 9 residues. The V end lost 9 bases, the J end lost 5 bases, and 4 bases lay between the germline ends.

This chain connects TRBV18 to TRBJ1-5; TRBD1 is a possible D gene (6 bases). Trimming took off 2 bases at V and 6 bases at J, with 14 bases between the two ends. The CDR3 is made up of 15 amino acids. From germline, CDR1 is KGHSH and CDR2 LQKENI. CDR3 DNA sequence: TGTGCCAGCTCACCAGTTAAACAGGGACTTCAGCCCCAGCATTTT. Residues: CASSPVKQGLQPQHF.

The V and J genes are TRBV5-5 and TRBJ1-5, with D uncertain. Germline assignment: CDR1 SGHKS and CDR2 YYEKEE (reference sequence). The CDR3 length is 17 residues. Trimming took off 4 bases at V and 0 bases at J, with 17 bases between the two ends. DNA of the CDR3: TGTGCCAGCAGCCTTCGGGCCTCGATGTATAGCAATCAGCCCCAGCATTTT. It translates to CASSLRASMYSNQPQHF.

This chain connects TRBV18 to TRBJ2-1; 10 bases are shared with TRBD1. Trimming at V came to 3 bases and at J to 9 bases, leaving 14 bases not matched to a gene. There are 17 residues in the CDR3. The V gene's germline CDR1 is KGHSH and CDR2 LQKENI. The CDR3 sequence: CASSPYKTGGVYTEQFF. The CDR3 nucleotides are TGTGCCAGCTCACCCTACAAGACAGGGGGCGTTTATACTGAGCAGTTCTTC.

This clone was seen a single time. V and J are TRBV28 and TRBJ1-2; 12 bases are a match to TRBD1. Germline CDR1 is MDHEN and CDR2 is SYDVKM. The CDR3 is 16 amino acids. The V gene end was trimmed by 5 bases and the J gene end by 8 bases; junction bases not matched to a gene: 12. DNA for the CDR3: TGTGCCAGCAGTCCCCCGGGACAGGGGGCGCTTGGGGGCTACACCTTC. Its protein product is CASSPPGQGALGGYTF.

The CDR3 sequence is CASSLTSAGGGELFF. The CDR3 coding sequence is TGTGCCAGCAGCTTAACGTCTGCAGGGGGCGGGGAGCTGTTTTTT. The V gene is TRBV7-3, the J gene TRBJ2-2; 7 bases agree with TRBD1. Germline CDR1 SGHTA, CDR2 FQGTGA. V was clipped by 0 bases and J by 7 bases; unmatched bases: 5. The CDR3 is made up of 15 amino acids.

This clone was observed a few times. CDR3 coding DNA: TGTGCCAGCAGCGTAGGCGGTGAGCAGTTCTTC. Residues: CASSVGGEQFF. J is TRBJ2-1 and V is TRBV9; D ambiguous. Germline V CDR1 and CDR2: SGDLS, YYNGEE. This CDR3 comprises 11 residues. V lost 0 bases to trimming and J lost 9 bases, with 4 bases between them.

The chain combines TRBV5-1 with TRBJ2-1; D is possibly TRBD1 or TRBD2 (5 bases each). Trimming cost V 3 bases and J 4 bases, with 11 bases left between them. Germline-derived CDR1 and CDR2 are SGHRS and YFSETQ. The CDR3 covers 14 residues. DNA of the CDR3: TGCGCCAGCAGCTCCGCCGGGGCTTACAATGAGCAGTTCTTC. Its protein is CASSSAGAYNEQFF.